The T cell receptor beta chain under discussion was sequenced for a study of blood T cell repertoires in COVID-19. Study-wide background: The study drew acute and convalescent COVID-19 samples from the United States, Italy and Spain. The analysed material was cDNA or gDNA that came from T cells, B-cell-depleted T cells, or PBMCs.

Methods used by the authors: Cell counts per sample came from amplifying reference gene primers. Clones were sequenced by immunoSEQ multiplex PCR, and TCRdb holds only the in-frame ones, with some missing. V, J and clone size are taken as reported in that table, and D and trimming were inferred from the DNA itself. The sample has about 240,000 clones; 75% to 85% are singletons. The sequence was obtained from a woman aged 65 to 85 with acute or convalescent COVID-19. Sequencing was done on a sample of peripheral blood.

CDR3 coding DNA: TGCGCCAGCAGTGGGACTAGCGGGGGGGCGAGGACTTACGAGCAGTACTTC. Translating gives CASSGTSGGARTYEQYF. V and J are TRBV10-2 and TRBJ2-7, with 15 bases that match TRBD2. V trimming: 4 bases; J trimming: 4 bases; junction bases outside the gene matches: 8. In germline, CDR1 is WSHSY, CDR2 SAAADI. The CDR3 is made up of 17 amino acids.